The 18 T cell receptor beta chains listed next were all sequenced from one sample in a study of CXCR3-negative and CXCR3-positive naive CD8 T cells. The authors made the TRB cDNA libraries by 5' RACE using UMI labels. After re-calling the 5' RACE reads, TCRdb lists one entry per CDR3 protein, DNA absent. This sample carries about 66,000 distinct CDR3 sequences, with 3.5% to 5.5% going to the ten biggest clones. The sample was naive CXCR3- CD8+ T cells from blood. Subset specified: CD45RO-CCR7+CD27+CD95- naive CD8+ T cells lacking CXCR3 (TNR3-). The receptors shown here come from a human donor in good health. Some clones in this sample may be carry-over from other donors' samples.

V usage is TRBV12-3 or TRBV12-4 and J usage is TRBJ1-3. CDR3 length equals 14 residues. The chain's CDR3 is CASSLDYSGNTIYF.

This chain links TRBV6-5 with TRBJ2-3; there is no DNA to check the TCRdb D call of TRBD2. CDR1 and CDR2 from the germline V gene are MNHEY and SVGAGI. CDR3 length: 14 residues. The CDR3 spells CASSPLRGTDTQYF.

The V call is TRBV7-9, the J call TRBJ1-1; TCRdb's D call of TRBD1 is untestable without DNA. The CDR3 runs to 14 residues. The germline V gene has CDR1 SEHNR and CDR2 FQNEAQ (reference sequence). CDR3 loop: CSSSLVGGDTEAFF. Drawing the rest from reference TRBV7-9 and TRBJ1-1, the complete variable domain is DTGVSQNPRHKITKRGQNVTFRCDPISEHNRLYWYRQTLGQGPEFLTYFQNEAQLEKSRLLSDRFSAERPKGSFSTLEIQRTEQGDSAMYLCSSSLVGGDTEAFFGQGTRLTVV.

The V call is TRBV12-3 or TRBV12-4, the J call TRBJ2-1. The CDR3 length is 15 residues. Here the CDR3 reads CASRSEREGLNEQFF.

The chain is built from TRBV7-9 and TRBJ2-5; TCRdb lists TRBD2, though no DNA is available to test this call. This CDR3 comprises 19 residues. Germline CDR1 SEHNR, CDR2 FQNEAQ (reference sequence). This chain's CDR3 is CASSLVSTSGGEDQETQYF.

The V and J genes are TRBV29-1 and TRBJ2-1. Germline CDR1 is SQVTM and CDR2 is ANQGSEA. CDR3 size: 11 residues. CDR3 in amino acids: CSVRVYNEQFF.

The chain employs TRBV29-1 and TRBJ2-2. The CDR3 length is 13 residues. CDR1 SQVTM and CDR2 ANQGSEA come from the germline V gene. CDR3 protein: CSVSEERTGELFF.

CDR3 sequence: CASSERTGAGEQYF. V is TRBV7-2 and J is TRBJ2-7; TCRdb names TRBD1, which stays unverified in the absence of DNA. The CDR3 has 14 residues. Germline CDR1 reads SGHTA; CDR2 reads FQGNSA.

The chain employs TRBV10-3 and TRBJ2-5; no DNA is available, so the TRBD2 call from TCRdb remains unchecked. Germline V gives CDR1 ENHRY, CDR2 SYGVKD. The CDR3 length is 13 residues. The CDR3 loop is CAAQREREETQYF.

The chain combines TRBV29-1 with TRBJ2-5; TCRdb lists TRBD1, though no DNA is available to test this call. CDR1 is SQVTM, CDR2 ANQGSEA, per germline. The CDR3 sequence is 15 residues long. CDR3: CSVDADRASQETQYF.

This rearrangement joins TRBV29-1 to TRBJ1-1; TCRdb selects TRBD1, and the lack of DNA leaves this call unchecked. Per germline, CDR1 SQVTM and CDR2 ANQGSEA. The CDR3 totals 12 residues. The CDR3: CSGRGMNTEAFF.

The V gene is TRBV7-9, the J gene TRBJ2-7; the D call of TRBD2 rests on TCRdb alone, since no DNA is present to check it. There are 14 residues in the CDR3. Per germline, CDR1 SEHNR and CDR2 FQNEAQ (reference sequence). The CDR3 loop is CASSSGLAAYEQYF.

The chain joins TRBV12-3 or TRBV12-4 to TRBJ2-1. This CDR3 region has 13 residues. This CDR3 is CASSFYAQNEQFF.

The CDR3 loop reads CASSGGRDSVKNIQYF. The chain carries TRBV12-3 or TRBV12-4 and TRBJ2-4; TCRdb selects TRBD1, and the lack of DNA leaves this call unchecked. This CDR3 has 16 amino acids.

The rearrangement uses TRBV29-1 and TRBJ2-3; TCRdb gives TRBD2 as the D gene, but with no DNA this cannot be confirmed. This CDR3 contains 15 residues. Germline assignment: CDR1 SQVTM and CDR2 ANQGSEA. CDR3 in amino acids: CSVEVRATSTDTQYF.

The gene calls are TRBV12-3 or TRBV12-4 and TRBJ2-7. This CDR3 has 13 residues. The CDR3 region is CASSSTAPYEQYF.

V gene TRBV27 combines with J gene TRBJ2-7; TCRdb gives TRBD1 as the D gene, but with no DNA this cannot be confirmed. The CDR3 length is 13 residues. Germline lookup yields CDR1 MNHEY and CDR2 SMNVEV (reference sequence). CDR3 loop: CASVGGPPYEQYF.

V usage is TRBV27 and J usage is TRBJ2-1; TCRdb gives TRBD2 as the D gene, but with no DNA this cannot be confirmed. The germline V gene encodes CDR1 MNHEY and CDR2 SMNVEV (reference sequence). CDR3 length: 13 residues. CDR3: CASSLGLTVEQFF.